One sample yielded the 31 T cell receptor beta chains listed below, sequenced in a study of cytomegalovirus exposure and HLA in healthy donors (dated by TCRdb to the late 2010s). To prepare the library, the immunoSEQ multiplex PCR assay was applied. For the multiplex PCR, a mixture combining 60 forward primers for TCR Vbeta segments and 13 reverse primers for TCR Jbeta segments was used. The immuneACCESS repertoire file appears here via TCRdb, limited to in-frame rearrangements. These files lack a portion of the clones; in checked studies, under half of the deficit traces to unresolved V genes, and the cause of the others is not known. The sample table contains about 200,000 clones; only one count was recorded for 75% to 85% of them. The biggest ten clones account for about 2.6% of the sample. Sequencing input: PBMCs. Every receptor here comes from a woman between 35 and 50 years old in good health and CMV-seronegative.

The J gene is TRBJ2-5, the V gene TRBV9, with D possibly TRBD2 on 5 matching bases. The end of the DNA aligns better with TRBJ2-7, so the J call may be wrong. The germline V gene has CDR1 SGDLS and CDR2 YYNGEE. This CDR3 spans 13 amino acids. DNA of the CDR3: TGTGCCAGCAGCGGTTCCCGGGACTACGAGCAGTACTTC. The encoded protein is CASSGSRDYEQYF.

The chain joins TRBV5-5 to TRBJ2-7, with unresolved D. V was trimmed by 1 base and J by 3 bases, leaving 5 bases between them. Per the germline V gene, CDR1 is SGHKS and CDR2 is YYEKEE (reference sequence). This CDR3 contains 12 residues. The CDR3 coding sequence is TGTGCCAGCAGCTTGTCTAGCTACGAGCAGTACTTC. Translated, it gives CASSLSSYEQYF.

The V gene is TRBV6-6, the J gene TRBJ1-1, with D maybe TRBD1 (6 bases). V gave up 2 bases and J gave up 11 bases, with 12 bases separating them. The length of the CDR3 is 12 residues. Germline CDR1 MNHNY, CDR2 SVGAGI (reference sequence). In DNA form, the CDR3 reads TGTGCCAGCAGTTACCCGAGGGGGAGTGCTTTCTTT. Protein product: CASSYPRGSAFF.

The rearrangement links TRBV6-6 to TRBJ1-2; D is undetermined. The CDR3 runs 14 residues. Trimming took 2 bases from V and 2 from J, leaving 9 bases between them. Per the germline V gene, CDR1 is MNHNY and CDR2 is SVGAGI (reference sequence). CDR3 region: CASSYGEVNYGYTF. The CDR3 DNA reads as TGTGCCAGCAGTTACGGGGAGGTAAACTATGGCTACACCTTC.

The V gene is TRBV30, the J gene TRBJ2-3; unclear D gene. The V end was cut by 5 bases, the J end by 4 bases, with 4 bases between. Looked up from germline, CDR1 is GTSNPN and CDR2 is SVGIG (reference sequence). This CDR3 is 10 amino acids long. CDR3 sequence: CAWGPDTQYF. CDR3 bases: TGTGCCTGGGGCCCAGATACGCAGTATTTT.

This clone was detected only once. J is TRBJ2-1 and V is TRBV5-1, with D tentatively TRBD2 (6 bases). V lost 4 bases and J lost 6, with 14 bases in between. Germline CDR1 and CDR2: SGHRS and YFSETQ. There are 14 residues in the CDR3. CDR3 DNA sequence: TGCGCCAGCAGCCTCCAAACTAGCACCAATGAGCAGTTCTTC. Protein sequence: CASSLQTSTNEQFF.

The chain carries TRBV15 and TRBJ2-5, with 7 bases that match TRBD1. Judging by the DNA end, TRBJ2-7 fits better; the J call may be wrong. Germline V gene data show CDR1 as LNHNV and CDR2 as YYDKDF (reference sequence). The CDR3 loop spans 15 amino acids. As DNA, the CDR3 is TGTGCCACCAGCAGAGACTTAGACAGGGCCTACGAGCAGTACTTC. This sequence encodes CATSRDLDRAYEQYF.

The V gene is TRBV29-1, the J gene TRBJ1-4; unclear D gene. The germline CDR1 and CDR2 sequences are SQVTM and ANQGSEA. V was trimmed by 4 bases and J by 2 bases, leaving 11 bases between them. The CDR3 has 14 amino acids. The CDR3 reads CSVGYGNTNEKLFF. The CDR3 DNA sequence: TGCAGCGTTGGCTACGGGAACACTAATGAAAAACTGTTTTTT.

The V gene is TRBV7-9, the J gene TRBJ1-3; 12 bases map to TRBD1. V gave up 5 bases and J gave up 4 bases; unmatched junction bases: 12. Germline-derived CDR1 and CDR2 are SEHNR and FQNEAQ (reference sequence). This CDR3 spans 18 amino acids. The CDR3: CASSARDRGLTGGNTIYF. The CDR3 DNA reads TGTGCCAGCAGCGCGCGGGACAGGGGGCTAACGGGCGGAAACACCATATATTTT. The full variable domain, completed using reference TRBV7-9 and TRBJ1-3, is DTGVSQNPRHKITKRGQNVTFRCDPISEHNRLYWYRQTLGQGPEFLTYFQNEAQLEKSRLLSDRFSAERPKGSFSTLEIQRTEQGDSAMYLCASSARDRGLTGGNTIYFGEGSWLTVV.

CDR3 region: CASSGPNEQFF. DNA for the CDR3: TGTGCCAGCTCAGGGCCGAATGAGCAGTTCTTC. V is TRBV18 and J is TRBJ2-1, with D hard to call. The CDR3 length is 11 residues. Trimming shortened V by 5 bases and J by 7 bases, and 6 bases separated the two germline ends. Germline loops: CDR1 KGHSH, CDR2 LQKENI. The whole variable domain, filled in from reference TRBV18 and TRBJ2-1, reads NAGVMQNPRHLVRRRGQEARLRCSPMKGHSHVYWYRQLPEEGLKFMVYLQKENIIDESGMPKERFSAEFPKEGPSILRIQQVVRGDSAAYFCASSGPNEQFFGPGTRLTVL.

The chain links TRBV19 to TRBJ2-1, with D possibly being TRBD2 (6 bases). The CDR3 consists of 13 residues. CDR1 and CDR2 (germline): LNHDA, SQIVND (reference sequence). The germline V and J ends were trimmed by 5 bases and 7 bases, with 12 bases remaining between them. As DNA, the CDR3 is TGTGCCAGTAGTTTGTCTCGGGGGAATGAGCAGTTCTTC. This sequence encodes CASSLSRGNEQFF.

The J gene is TRBJ2-1, the V gene TRBV4-1; 13 bases align to TRBD2. V lost 2 bases, J lost 7 bases, and 5 bases stayed unmatched. The CDR3 is made up of 16 amino acids. The V gene's germline CDR1 is MGHRA and CDR2 YSYEKL. CDR3 loop: CASSQSGTSGVNEQFF. Here the CDR3 DNA reads TGCGCCAGCAGCCAATCCGGGACTAGCGGGGTAAATGAGCAGTTCTTC.

The chain combines TRBV9 with TRBJ2-3, with TRBD2 as a possible D gene (5 bases). Germline lookup yields CDR1 SGDLS and CDR2 YYNGEE. The CDR3 totals 15 residues. V was clipped by 2 bases and J by 5 bases, with 15 bases between them. The CDR3 reads CASSVDPFSEDTQYF. The CDR3 DNA reads TGTGCCAGCAGCGTCGACCCCTTTAGCGAAGATACGCAGTATTTT.

The genes are TRBV5-1 and TRBJ2-1; 10 positions match TRBD2. The length of the CDR3 is 16 residues. Unmatched junction bases numbered 9, after V lost 1 base and J lost 8 bases. The germline V gene has CDR1 SGHRS and CDR2 YFSETQ. The CDR3 sequence is CASSLFASGSADEQFF. DNA of the CDR3: TGCGCCAGCAGCTTGTTTGCTAGCGGGAGCGCAGATGAGCAGTTCTTC.

J is TRBJ2-2 and V is TRBV5-6; tentatively, D is TRBD2 (5 bases). Germline V gene lookup returns CDR1 SGHDT and CDR2 YYEEEE. CDR3 length: 16 amino acids. Deletions cut 4 bases from V and 4 bases from J, with 17 bases between. In DNA form, the CDR3 reads TGTGCCAGCAGCCCGGCCTATCTGGCGGGCACCGGGGAGCTGTTTTTT. Translated, it gives CASSPAYLAGTGELFF.

This clone turned up a few times. The CDR3 sequence: CASSPAGGRTEAFF. CDR3 nucleotides: TGTGCCAGCAGCCCCGCGGGGGGGCGGACTGAAGCTTTCTTT. The chain carries TRBV6-6 and TRBJ1-1, with D possibly matching TRBD1 (6 bases). Germline lookup yields CDR1 MNHNY and CDR2 SVGAGI (reference sequence). V gave up 6 bases and J gave up 5 bases, with 16 bases separating them. CDR3 size: 14 residues.

The V and J genes are TRBV19 and TRBJ2-1, with 14 bases identical to TRBD2. Germline loops: CDR1 LNHDA, CDR2 SQIVND (reference sequence). V gave up 5 bases and J gave up 7 bases; unmatched junction bases: 4. The length of the CDR3 is 15 residues. The CDR3 loop reads CASSPGTSGSNEQFF. DNA for the CDR3: TGTGCCAGTAGTCCTGGGACTAGCGGGAGTAATGAGCAGTTCTTC.

The rearrangement uses TRBV2 and TRBJ2-7, with 8 bases aligning to TRBD1. Trimming took 0 bases from V and 6 from J; bases not matched to a gene: 4. Looked up from germline, CDR1 is SNHLY and CDR2 is FYNNEI. This CDR3 spans 14 amino acids. This CDR3 is CASSEALRGREQYF. The CDR3 bases are TGTGCCAGCAGTGAAGCGCTCAGGGGGCGCGAGCAGTACTTC. Variable domain in full (rest from reference TRBV2 and TRBJ2-7): EPEVTQTPSHQVTQMGQEVILRCVPISNHLYFYWYRQILGQKVEFLVSFYNNEISEKSEIFDDQFSVERPDGSNFTLKIRSTKLEDSAMYFCASSEALRGREQYFGPGTRLTVT.

The chain has TRBV7-9 and TRBJ2-1; TRBD2 matches at 7 bases. Germline V gene lookup returns CDR1 SEHNR and CDR2 FQNEAQ (reference sequence). There are 15 residues in the CDR3. V trimming: 5 bases; J trimming: 5 bases; junction bases outside the gene matches: 9. Here the CDR3 DNA reads TGTGCCAGCAGCGCCCGGGACTACCCGGACAATGAGCAGTTCTTC. Residues: CASSARDYPDNEQFF. Variable domain in full (rest from reference TRBV7-9 and TRBJ2-1): DTGVSQNPRHKITKRGQNVTFRCDPISEHNRLYWYRQTLGQGPEFLTYFQNEAQLEKSRLLSDRFSAERPKGSFSTLEIQRTEQGDSAMYLCASSARDYPDNEQFFGPGTRLTVL.

CDR3 DNA: TGTGCCAGCAGCTTAGAGTTCTCGGCAGGGGGCGACACCGGGGAGCTGTTTTTT. It codes for CASSLEFSAGGDTGELFF. The V and J genes are TRBV11-2 and TRBJ2-2; TRBD1 matches at 8 bases. The CDR3 is 18 amino acids. V was pared by 0 bases and J by 3 bases, with 9 bases of the junction left unmatched. CDR1 is SGHAT and CDR2 is FQNNGV in the germline V gene.

The rearrangement uses TRBV7-9 and TRBJ2-1, with TRBD2 matching 9 bases. Germline-derived CDR1 and CDR2 are SEHNR and FQNEAQ (reference sequence). V dropped 3 bases and J dropped 4; count of bases not matched to a gene: 4. The CDR3 is 15 amino acids. The CDR3 spells CASSFLAGQYNEQFF. CDR3 in DNA: TGTGCCAGCAGCTTTCTAGCGGGACAATACAATGAGCAGTTCTTC.

With regard to this clone: At one boundary the junction diverges from the germline segment, which might be a read error. This chain uses TRBV7-9 with TRBJ2-7; possible D gene TRBD2, 5 bases. The CDR3 extends over 14 amino acids. The germline gives CDR1 SEHNR, CDR2 FQNEAQ (reference sequence). In DNA, the CDR3 is TGTGCCAGCACCTTAGGCGACGGGACCTACGAGCAGTACTTC. This gives the protein CASTLGDGTYEQYF. The full variable domain, in which reference TRBV7-9 and TRBJ2-7 provide the parts outside the CDR3, is DTGVSQNPRHKITKRGQNVTFRCDPISEHNRLYWYRQTLGQGPEFLTYFQNEAQLEKSRLLSDRFSAERPKGSFSTLEIQRTEQGDSAMYLCASTLGDGTYEQYFGPGTRLTVT.

The chain couples TRBV9 to TRBJ2-7; 8 bases are a match to TRBD2. Germline V gene lookup returns CDR1 SGDLS and CDR2 YYNGEE. The V and J ends lost 4 bases and 7 bases, in that order; junction bases with no gene match: 16. The CDR3 sequence is 16 residues long. CDR3 sequence: CASSLTPGLGSGEQYF. CDR3 DNA: TGTGCCAGCAGCCTGACACCGGGACTAGGCTCGGGGGAGCAGTACTTC. Complete variable domain (other parts from reference TRBV9 and TRBJ2-7): DSGVTQTPKHLITATGQRVTLRCSPRSGDLSVYWYQQSLDQGLQFLIQYYNGEERAKGNILERFSAQQFPDLHSELNLSSLELGDSALYFCASSLTPGLGSGEQYFGPGTRLTVT.

The chain links TRBV14 to TRBJ1-1; the D gene is possibly TRBD1 (5 bases). The germline CDR1 and CDR2 sequences are SGHDN and FVKESK. The CDR3 is 14 amino acids. The V and J ends lost 4 bases and 1 base respectively, with 10 bases between them. The CDR3 DNA is TGTGCCAGCAGCCGATTGGGGCCGAACACTGAAGCTTTCTTT. This encodes CASSRLGPNTEAFF.

This clone was found a few times. The rearrangement uses TRBV30 and TRBJ1-1; 10 positions match TRBD1. V lost 2 bases to trimming and J lost 1 base; unmatched junction nucleotides: 1. Germline V gene sequence: CDR1 GTSNPN, CDR2 SVGIG (reference sequence). The CDR3 is 14 residues long. The CDR3 here is CAWSWDRGNTEAFF. The CDR3 coding sequence is TGTGCCTGGAGTTGGGACAGGGGGAACACTGAAGCTTTCTTT.

The chain is built from TRBV2 and TRBJ2-3; the match to TRBD2 covers 13 bases. Trimming at V came to 6 bases and at J to 1 base, leaving 7 bases not matched to a gene. Germline values: CDR1 SNHLY, CDR2 FYNNEI. The CDR3 is made up of 17 amino acids. CDR3 protein: CASRFGLAGEGTDTQYF. The CDR3 DNA reads TGTGCCAGCAGATTTGGACTAGCGGGAGAAGGCACAGATACGCAGTATTTT.

The genes are TRBV4-1 and TRBJ2-3, with 9 nucleotides matching TRBD2. The CDR3 consists of 16 residues. With V trimmed by 0 bases and J by 6 bases, 7 bases remained unmatched. Germline CDR1 and CDR2: MGHRA and YSYEKL. Here the CDR3 reads CASSQDAGGPGDTQYF. The CDR3 DNA reads TGCGCCAGCAGCCAAGATGCGGGAGGGCCGGGGGATACGCAGTATTTT.

This sequence joins TRBV5-8 and TRBJ1-5, with 9 bases fitting TRBD1. After removal of 3 bases from V and 5 bases from J, the junction contained 6 bases not matched to a gene. Germline V gene data show CDR1 as SGHTS and CDR2 as YDEGEE. CDR3 length: 15 amino acids. The DNA of the CDR3 is TGTGCCAGCAGCTCCCCGGACAGGGGTCATCAGCCCCAGCATTTT. Protein product: CASSSPDRGHQPQHF.

The V and J genes are TRBV30 and TRBJ2-3, with 7 bases identical to TRBD2. This CDR3 region has 14 residues. Trimming at V came to 2 bases and at J to 0 bases, leaving 2 bases not matched to a gene. Per the germline V gene, CDR1 is GTSNPN and CDR2 is SVGIG (reference sequence). The DNA of the CDR3 is TGTGCCTGGAGTAAGACTAGCAGCACAGATACGCAGTATTTT. Encoded protein: CAWSKTSSTDTQYF.

This sequence joins TRBV11-2 and TRBJ2-5, with D possibly matching TRBD2 (6 bases). The CDR3 is 16 amino acids. Germline V gives CDR1 SGHAT, CDR2 FQNNGV. Trimming removed 1 base from V and 5 bases from J, with 17 bases in between. This CDR3 is CASSLGRVRYLETQYF. CDR3 DNA: TGTGCCAGCAGCTTAGGGAGGGTGCGATATCTTGAGACCCAGTACTTC. The full variable domain, in which reference TRBV11-2 and TRBJ2-5 provide the parts outside the CDR3, is EAGVAQSPRYKIIEKRQSVAFWCNPISGHATLYWYQQILGQGPKLLIQFQNNGVVDDSQLPKDRFSAERLKGVDSTLKIQPAKLEDSAVYLCASSLGRVRYLETQYFGPGTRLLVL.

This clone was detected only once. The rearrangement links TRBV29-1 to TRBJ2-7; 7 nucleotides agree with TRBD1. The CDR3 sequence is 14 residues long. CDR1 is SQVTM, CDR2 ANQGSEA, per germline. J was trimmed by 1 base and V by 5 bases; bases with no gene match: 8. The CDR3 sequence is CSVREQGSSYEQYF. The CDR3 DNA follows: TGCAGCGTTAGAGAACAGGGGAGTTCCTACGAGCAGTACTTC.